A single sample is the source of the 10 T cell receptor beta chains below, sequenced in a study of CD8 T cells in ankylosing spondylitis. TCRdb re-derived calls from the 5' RACE reads in MiXCR, one entry per CDR3 protein. Of 250,000 to 350,000 distinct CDR3 sequences in the sample, 20% were seen once. Source material: blood, either unsorted or a sorted T cell fraction (not recorded which). All receptors come from a male donor with ankylosing spondylitis or in good health (not recorded which).

This clonotype showed up just a few times. CDR3 DNA: TGCAGTGCTAGAGATGGGGCGGGACGTGCCTACAATGAGCAGTTCTTC. This translates into CSARDGAGRAYNEQFF. This chain links TRBV20-1 with TRBJ2-1; weak D call: TRBD2 (6 bases). The CDR3 is 16 residues long. Germline V CDR1 and CDR2: DFQATT, SNEGSKA (reference sequence). The V end lost 0 bases, the J end lost 2 bases, and 14 bases lay between the germline ends.

This clonotype was found a few times. The V call is TRBV12-3 or TRBV12-4, the J call TRBJ2-1; a weak D match, TRBD2 (6 bases). The CDR3 sequence is 17 residues long. V lost 5 bases and J 3 bases, leaving 20 bases between the germline ends. CDR3 nucleotides: TGTGCCAGCAGTACGGACTACAAGACGTTAAGCTACAATGAGCAGTTCTTC. Amino acids: CASSTDYKTLSYNEQFF.

This clonotype was seen only a few times. The chain employs TRBV20-1 and TRBJ2-3; D is possibly TRBD2 (5 bases). Germline assignment: CDR1 DFQATT and CDR2 SNEGSKA (reference sequence). The CDR3 has 16 residues. Trimming took off 0 bases at V and 3 bases at J, with 16 bases between the two ends. CDR3: CSARDGVLARTDTQYF. Written as DNA, the CDR3 is TGCAGTGCTAGAGATGGGGTCCTAGCTCGGACAGATACGCAGTATTTT.

The chain uses TRBV20-1 and TRBJ2-7, with a weak D call TRBD2 (5 bases). CDR3 length: 14 amino acids. Germline CDR1 and CDR2: DFQATT and SNEGSKA (reference sequence). The CDR3 DNA follows: TGCAGTGCTGGAAGTCTAGCAGACCCCTACAAGCAGTACGTC. Amino acids: CSAGSLADPYKQYV.

The CDR3 DNA follows: TGCGCCAGCAGCTGGGACGGGCGGGACACTGAAGCTTTCTTT. This codes for CASSWDGRDTEAFF. The genes are TRBV5-1 and TRBJ1-1; weak D call: TRBD1 (5 bases). Trimming removed 3 bases from V and 3 bases from J, with 12 bases in between. The germline gives CDR1 SGHRS, CDR2 YFSETQ. CDR3 length equals 14 residues.

This clonotype was detected many times. The chain carries TRBV11-2 and TRBJ2-7; the match to TRBD1 covers 12 bases. The CDR3 length is 18 residues. J lost 0 bases, V lost 3 bases, and 9 bases had no gene match. CDR1 and CDR2 from the germline V gene are SGHAT and FQNNGV. The CDR3 nucleotides read TGTGCCAGCAGCTTGGTGGGACAGGGGGCTCCGAGCTCCTACGAGCAGTACGTC. It yields the protein CASSLVGQGAPSSYEQYV.

The chain combines TRBV12-3 or TRBV12-4 with TRBJ2-2; D is ambiguous. The CDR3 extends over 15 amino acids. V was pared by 3 bases and J by 5 bases, with 13 bases between. In nucleotides, the CDR3 is TGTGCCAGCAGTTTCGGCGGATCTGGGACCGGGGAGCTGTTTTTT. This gives the protein CASSFGGSGTGELFF.

In this sample, this clonotype turned up a few times. The rearrangement links TRBV5-1 to TRBJ2-4; 10 positions match TRBD1. Germline lookup yields CDR1 SGHRS and CDR2 YFSETQ. The CDR3 loop spans 14 amino acids. V trimming: 4 bases; J trimming: 5 bases; junction bases outside the gene matches: 3. Here the CDR3 reads CASSAGTGENIQYF. CDR3 in DNA: TGCGCCAGCAGCGCAGGGACAGGGGAAAACATTCAGTACTTC. Variable domain in full (rest from reference TRBV5-1 and TRBJ2-4): KAGVTQTPRYLIKTRGQQVTLSCSPISGHRSVSWYQQTPGQGLQFLFEYFSETQRNKGNFPGRFSGRQFSNSRSEMNVSTLELGDSALYLCASSAGTGENIQYFGAGTRLSVL.

This clonotype was observed at least ten times. The chain joins TRBV10-3 to TRBJ2-1, with TRBD1 identical over 7 bases. The V and J ends lost 10 bases and 5 bases, in that order; junction bases with no gene match: 5. The CDR3 covers 12 residues. The germline CDR1 and CDR2 sequences are ENHRY and SYGVKD. DNA of the CDR3: TGTGCCACAGAGGGACAGAACAATGAGCAGTTCTTC. It is translated as CATEGQNNEQFF.

This clonotype was observed a few times. The chain recombines TRBV4-2 with TRBJ2-3; D remains ambiguous. Trimming took off 0 bases at V and 4 bases at J, with 8 bases between the two ends. The germline CDR1 and CDR2 sequences are LGHNA and YNFKEQ. This CDR3 has 14 residues. In DNA form, the CDR3 reads TGTGCCAGCAGCCAAGATCGGGCCCCAGATACGCAGTATTTT. Its translation is CASSQDRAPDTQYF.